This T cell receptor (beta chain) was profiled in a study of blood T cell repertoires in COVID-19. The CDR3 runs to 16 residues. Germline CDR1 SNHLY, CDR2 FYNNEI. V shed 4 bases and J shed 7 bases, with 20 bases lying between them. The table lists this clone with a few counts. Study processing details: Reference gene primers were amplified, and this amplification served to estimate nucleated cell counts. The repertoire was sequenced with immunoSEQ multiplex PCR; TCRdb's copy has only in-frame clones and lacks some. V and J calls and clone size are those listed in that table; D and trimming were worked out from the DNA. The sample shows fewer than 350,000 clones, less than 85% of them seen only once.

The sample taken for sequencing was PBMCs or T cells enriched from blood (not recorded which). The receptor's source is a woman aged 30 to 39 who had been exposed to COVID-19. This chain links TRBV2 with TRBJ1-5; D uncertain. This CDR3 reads CASSAGRVGPGQPQHF. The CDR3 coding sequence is TGTGCCAGCAGTGCGGGGAGGGTTGGACCTGGACAGCCCCAGCATTTT. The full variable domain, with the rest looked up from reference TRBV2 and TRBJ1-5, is EPEVTQTPSHQVTQMGQEVILRCVPISNHLYFYWYRQILGQKVEFLVSFYNNEISEKSEIFDDQFSVERPDGSNFTLKIRSTKLEDSAMYFCASSAGRVGPGQPQHFGDGTRLSIL.